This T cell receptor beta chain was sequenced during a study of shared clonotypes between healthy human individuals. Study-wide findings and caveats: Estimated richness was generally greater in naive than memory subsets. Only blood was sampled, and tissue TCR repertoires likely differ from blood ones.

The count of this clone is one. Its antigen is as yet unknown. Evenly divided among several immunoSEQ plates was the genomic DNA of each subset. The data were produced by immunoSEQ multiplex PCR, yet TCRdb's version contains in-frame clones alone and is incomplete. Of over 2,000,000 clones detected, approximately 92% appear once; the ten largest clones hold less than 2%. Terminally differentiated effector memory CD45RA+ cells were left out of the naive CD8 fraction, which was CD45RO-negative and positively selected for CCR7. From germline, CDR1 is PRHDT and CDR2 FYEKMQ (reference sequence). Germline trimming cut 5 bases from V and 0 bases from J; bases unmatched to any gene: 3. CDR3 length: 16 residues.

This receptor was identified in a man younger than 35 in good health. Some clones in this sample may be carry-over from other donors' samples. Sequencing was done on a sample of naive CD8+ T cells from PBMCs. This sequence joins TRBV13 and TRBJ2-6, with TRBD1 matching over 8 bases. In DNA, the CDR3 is TGTGCCAGCAGCGACAGGGGAGTCTCTGGGGCCAACGTCCTGACTTTC. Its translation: CASSDRGVSGANVLTF. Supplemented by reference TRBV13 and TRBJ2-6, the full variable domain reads AAGVIQSPRHLIKEKRETATLKCYPIPRHDTVYWYQQGPGQDPQFLISFYEKMQSDKGSIPDRFSAQQFSDYHSELNMSSLELGDSALYFCASSDRGVSGANVLTFGAGSRLTVL.